The 5 T cell receptor beta chains in this list originate from one sample, sequenced in a study of cytomegalovirus exposure and HLA in healthy donors. TCRdb's copy holds only in-frame clones and misses some; the assay was immunoSEQ multiplex PCR. There are about 150,000 clones in the sample; approximately 89% occur only once, and 0.6% to 0.8% lies in the top ten. The sample consisted of PBMCs. The receptors here all came from a man aged 18 to 30 in good health and CMV-seronegative.

The gene calls are TRBV5-6 and TRBJ2-3; D ambiguous. Deletions cut 3 bases from V and 6 bases from J, with 8 bases between. CDR1 and CDR2 from the germline V gene are SGHDT and YYEEEE. CDR3 size: 12 residues. CDR3 in amino acids: CASSWSLDTQYF. In DNA, the CDR3 is TGTGCCAGCAGCTGGTCACTGGATACGCAGTATTTT.

This chain connects TRBV6-5 to TRBJ1-1; no clear D gene. CDR1 is MNHEY, CDR2 SVGAGI, per germline. There are 13 residues in the CDR3. Trimming removed 2 bases at V and 10 bases at J, with 14 bases between. The CDR3 region is CASSYGTGMIAFF. The CDR3 DNA is TGTGCCAGCAGTTACGGCACGGGTATGATAGCTTTCTTT.

V is TRBV5-5 and J is TRBJ1-1; D might be TRBD1 (5 bases). CDR1 is SGHKS and CDR2 is YYEKEE in the germline V gene (reference sequence). The CDR3 is 16 amino acids. V was pared by 0 bases and J by 1 base, with 13 bases between. The CDR3 nucleotides are TGTGCCAGCAGCTTGGCCTTAAATGACAGGAACACTGAAGCTTTCTTT. The encoded protein is CASSLALNDRNTEAFF. Looking up the rest from reference TRBV5-5 and TRBJ1-1 gives the full variable domain: DAGVTQSPTHLIKTRGQQVTLRCSPISGHKSVSWYQQVLGQGPQFIFQYYEKEERGRGNFPDRFSARQFPNYSSELNVNALLLGDSALYLCASSLALNDRNTEAFFGQGTRLTVV.

V gene TRBV13 combines with J gene TRBJ2-1, with D unresolved. The CDR3 covers 11 residues. Germline loops: CDR1 PRHDT, CDR2 FYEKMQ (reference sequence). Trimming took 2 bases from V and 7 from J, leaving 3 bases between them. The CDR3 nucleotides are TGTGCCAGCAGCTTACGGAATGAGCAGTTCTTC. Translated: CASSLRNEQFF.

This rearrangement joins TRBV10-3 to TRBJ1-2, with D possibly TRBD1 on 5 matching bases. The V end lost 2 bases, the J end lost 6 bases, and 16 bases lay between the germline ends. CDR1 ENHRY and CDR2 SYGVKD come from the germline V gene. This CDR3 is 15 amino acids long. This CDR3 is CAISEIGNRLNGYTF. The CDR3 DNA reads TGTGCCATCAGTGAGATCGGCAACAGGCTTAATGGCTACACCTTC.